These T cell receptor beta chains were read from a single sample in a study of shared clonotypes between healthy human individuals. Sequencing used immunoSEQ multiplex PCR; TCRdb keeps in-frame clones, though not all of them. The repertoire has roughly 2,300,000 clones, roughly 90% of them found once; the top ten carry 0.37%. Sequenced input: naive CD4+ T cells from PBMCs. Source of these receptors: a young man in good health. Some clones in this sample may be carry-over from other donors' samples. CDR3s include the opening cysteine and the closing phenylalanine or tryptophan. Each record gives: V gene, J gene, CDR3 protein.

>TRBV14|TRBJ2-5
CASSPGGSRWTQYF
>TRBV7-9|TRBJ2-5
CASSSRSHFQETQYF
>TRBV7-9|TRBJ2-5
CASSLMGYQETQYF
>TRBV11-3|TRBJ2-3
CASSLGVLAGGYTDTQYF
>TRBV7-2|TRBJ1-1
CASSLAGGSAFF
>TRBV7-9|TRBJ1-2
CASSRTENYGYTF
>TRBV5-6|TRBJ2-1
CASRRQGDYNEQFF
>TRBV28|TRBJ2-3
CASSLDIGTDTQYF
>TRBV15|TRBJ2-2
CATSAGLAGVGELFF
>TRBV27|TRBJ1-5
CASSPSWEYSNQPQHF
>TRBV25-1|TRBJ1-1
CASSDPTGGAWDTEAFF
>TRBV6-5|TRBJ2-7
CASSYSFRSHEQYF
>TRBV28|TRBJ1-1
CASSQTGQGGTEAFF
>TRBV21-1|TRBJ2-1
CASSKGWSTGNEQFF
>TRBV29-1|TRBJ2-3
CSVEGFAQGTQYF
>TRBV27|TRBJ1-1
CASSRQGSTEAFF
>TRBV27|TRBJ1-5
CASSLSGGGRNQPQHF
>TRBV19|TRBJ2-1
CASSPVLVYNEQFF
>TRBV2|TRBJ2-1
CASNKREGRNEQFF
>TRBV18|TRBJ2-1
CASSPKGLGVNEQFF
>TRBV7-9|TRBJ2-1
CASSFKRNEQFF
>TRBV21-1|TRBJ1-2
CASSKGREANYGYTF
>TRBV11-3|TRBJ2-3
CASSPGDTDTQYF
>TRBV5-6|TRBJ1-4
CASSLGQGQEKLFF
>TRBV7-9|TRBJ2-7
CASSLPASPSSYEQYF
>TRBV4-3|TRBJ1-2
CASSRTSGTGQVGYTF